One T cell receptor (beta chain) is described in this entry. The antigen is not known. The data stem from a study of T cell responses to AZD1222 COVID-19 vaccine. The wider study: Some second doses came at about 4 weeks and others at about 12 weeks; these were pooled.

Germline V gene data show CDR1 as MDHEN and CDR2 as SYDVKM. The germline V and J ends were trimmed by 6 bases and 5 bases, with 19 bases remaining between them. The CDR3 is 15 amino acids. Whole-study results and caveats: The peak T cell response came first, and repertoires were sampled only after it. Reportedly, nearly half the spike-specific TCRs target unmutated variant regions.

Here immunoSEQ multiplex PCR was the method, and the copy in TCRdb shows in-frame clones only, minus some. Here the sample spans about 140,000 clones, roughly 89% being singletons. The receptor was derived from an adult in good health. The V and J genes are TRBV28 and TRBJ1-1; a possible D gene is TRBD1 (6 bases). The sample was peripheral blood, taken on day 0 of AZD1222 vaccination. In nucleotides, the CDR3 is TGTGCCAGCAGCCCACTAGGGGGGCGCGGGACTGAAGCTTTCTTT. This codes for CASSPLGGRGTEAFF.